This T cell receptor (beta chain) originates from a study of T cells in localized non-small cell lung cancer. Only in-frame clones appear in the TCRdb table, and some are missing; sequencing was by immunoSEQ multiplex PCR. The table has about 12,000 clones, about 85% seen once. CDR1 and CDR2 from the germline V gene are SGHRS and YFSETQ. With 0 bases clipped from V and 9 bases from J, the junction kept 5 bases outside the gene matches. This CDR3 region has 15 residues. Comment on this clone: Its antigen is unknown.

General study points: Paired adjacent lung recovered a median approximately 62 of the top 100 tumor clones. Clonality peaked in uninvolved adjacent lung rather than tumor.

This sequence originates from a male donor older than 55 with stage I lung adenocarcinoma. This chain links TRBV5-1 with TRBJ2-1; 11 bases align to TRBD2. The starting material was peripheral blood, obtained before any cancer treatment. The CDR3 reads CASSLGLAGGGEQFF. The CDR3 bases are TGCGCCAGCAGCTTGGGGCTAGCGGGGGGTGGTGAGCAGTTCTTC.